The clone carrying this TCR beta chain has at least ten counts. Its specificity is unknown. This sample was included in a study of response to subunit inactivated influenza vaccine. Broader study findings: Each seasonal flu vaccination may recruit only limited new T cells, authors suggested.

The CDR3 totals 15 residues. V lost 6 bases to trimming and J lost 7 bases; unmatched junction nucleotides: 12. CDR1 and CDR2 (germline): SNHLY, FYNNEI. In TCRdb, the RT-PCR reads were re-called with MiXCR into one record per CDR3 protein. The table has about 650,000 distinct CDR3 sequences, 15% to 19% seen once. The material sequenced was PBMCs from blood, taken approximately 13 days after vaccination. The TCR comes from a man between 45 and 60 years old who received an inactivated influenza vaccine. The chain uses TRBV2 and TRBJ2-7, with TRBD1 identical over 10 bases. The CDR3 DNA follows: TGTGCCAGCAGATCCTCGGACAGGGGGTATTGGGAGCAGTACTTC. Encoded protein: CASRSSDRGYWEQYF.